This TCR beta chain was captured by sequencing in a study of Ad26.COV2.S vaccination and SARS-CoV-2 variants. Study background: Donor participated within the Ad26.COV2.S arm of the COV1001 trial. Study observations and caveats: Vaccine and placebo recipients had comparable breadth of non-spike TCRs. Total T cell responses may have been underestimated by the TCR breadth and depth analyses.

Per germline, CDR1 KGHDR and CDR2 SFDVKD. This CDR3 is 15 amino acids long. V lost 9 bases and J 0 bases, leaving 14 bases between the germline ends. The treatment: about 20 received Ad26.COV2.S at low or high dose, single or two shots; 5 received placebo; per-sample allocation not given. Sampling was done on day 63 after the first vaccine or placebo injection. Ad26.COV2.S expressed prefusion-stabilized spike from the original Wuhan strain. Points on this clone: As yet, its antigen is unknown.

Repertoires were generated with immunoSEQ multiplex PCR, while TCRdb's copy carries only in-frame clones and drops some. The repertoire includes 380,000 or so clones, around 82% of them detected once, and nearly 7.5% sits in the top ten. The TCR originated in a person aged 18-60 years who received the Ad26.COV2.S COVID-19 vaccine or a placebo. Sequences were derived from peripheral blood, sampled in a trial of Ad26.COV2.S vaccine versus placebo. The chain carries TRBV24-1 and TRBJ2-1; no firm D call. CDR3: CATPKASHSYNEQFF. DNA for the CDR3: TGTGCCACCCCGAAGGCCAGCCACTCCTACAATGAGCAGTTCTTC.